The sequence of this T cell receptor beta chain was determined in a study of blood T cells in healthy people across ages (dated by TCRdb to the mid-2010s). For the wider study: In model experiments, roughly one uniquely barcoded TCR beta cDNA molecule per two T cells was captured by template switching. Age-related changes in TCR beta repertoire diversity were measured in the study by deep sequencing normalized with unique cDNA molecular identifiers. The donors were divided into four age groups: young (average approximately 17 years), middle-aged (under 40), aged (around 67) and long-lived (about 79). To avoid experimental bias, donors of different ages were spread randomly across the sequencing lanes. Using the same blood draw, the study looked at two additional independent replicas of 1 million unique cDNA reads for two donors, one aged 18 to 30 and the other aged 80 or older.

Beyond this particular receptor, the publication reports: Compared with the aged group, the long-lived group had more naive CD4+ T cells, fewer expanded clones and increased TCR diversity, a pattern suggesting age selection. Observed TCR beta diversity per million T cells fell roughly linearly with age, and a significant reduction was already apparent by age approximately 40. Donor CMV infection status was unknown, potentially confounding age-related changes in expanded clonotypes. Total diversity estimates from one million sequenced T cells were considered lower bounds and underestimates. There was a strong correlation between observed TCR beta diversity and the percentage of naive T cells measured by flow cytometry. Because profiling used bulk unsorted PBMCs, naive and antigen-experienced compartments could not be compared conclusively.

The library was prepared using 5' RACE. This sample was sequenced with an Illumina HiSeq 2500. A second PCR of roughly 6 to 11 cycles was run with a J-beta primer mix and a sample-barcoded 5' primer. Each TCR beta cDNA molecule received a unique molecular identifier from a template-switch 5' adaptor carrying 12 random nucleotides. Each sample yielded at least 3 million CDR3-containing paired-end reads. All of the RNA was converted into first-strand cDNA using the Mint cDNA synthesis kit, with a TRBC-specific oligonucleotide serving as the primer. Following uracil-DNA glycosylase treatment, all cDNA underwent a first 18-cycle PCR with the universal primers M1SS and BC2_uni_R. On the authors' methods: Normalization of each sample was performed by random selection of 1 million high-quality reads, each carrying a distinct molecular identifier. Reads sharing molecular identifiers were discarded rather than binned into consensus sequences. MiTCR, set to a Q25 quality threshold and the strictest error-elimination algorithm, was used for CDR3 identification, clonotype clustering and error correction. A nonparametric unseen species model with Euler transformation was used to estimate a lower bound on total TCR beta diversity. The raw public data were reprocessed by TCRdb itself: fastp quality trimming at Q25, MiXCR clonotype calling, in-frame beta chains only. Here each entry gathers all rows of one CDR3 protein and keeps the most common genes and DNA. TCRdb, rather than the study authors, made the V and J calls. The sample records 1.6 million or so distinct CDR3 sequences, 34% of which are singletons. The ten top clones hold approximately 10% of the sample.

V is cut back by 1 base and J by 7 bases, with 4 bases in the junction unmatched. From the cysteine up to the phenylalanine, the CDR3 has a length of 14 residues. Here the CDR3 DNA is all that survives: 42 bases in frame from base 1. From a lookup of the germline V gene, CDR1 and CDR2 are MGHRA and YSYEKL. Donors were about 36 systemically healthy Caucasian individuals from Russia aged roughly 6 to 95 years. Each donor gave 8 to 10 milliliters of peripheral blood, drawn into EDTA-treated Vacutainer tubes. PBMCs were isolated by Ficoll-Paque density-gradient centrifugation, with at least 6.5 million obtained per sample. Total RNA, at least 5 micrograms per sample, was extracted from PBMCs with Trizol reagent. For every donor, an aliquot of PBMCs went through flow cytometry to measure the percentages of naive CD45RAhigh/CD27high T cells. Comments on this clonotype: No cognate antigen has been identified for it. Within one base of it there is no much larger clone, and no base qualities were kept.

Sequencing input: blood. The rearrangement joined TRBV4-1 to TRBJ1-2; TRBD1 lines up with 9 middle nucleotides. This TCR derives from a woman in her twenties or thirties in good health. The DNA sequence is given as TGCGCCAGCAGCCAAGCTGGGACAGGGATTGGCTACACCTTC. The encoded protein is CASSQAGTGIGYTF.